This TCR beta chain was sequenced during a study of cytomegalovirus exposure and HLA in healthy donors. V was clipped by 2 bases and J by 6 bases, with 11 bases between them. The germline V gene encodes CDR1 SNHLY and CDR2 FYNNEI. The CDR3 spans 15 residues. In the PCR, 60 Vbeta and 13 Jbeta primers were used. Profiled with immunoSEQ multiplex PCR; TCRdb holds only in-frame clones, not every one. This repertoire includes approximately 190,000 clones. This chain uses TRBV2 with TRBJ1-6; TRBD1 is a possible D gene (5 bases). Source material: PBMCs. This TCR was recovered from a man younger than 40 in good health and CMV-seronegative. CDR3 protein: CASSELQVVNSPLHF. The CDR3 nucleotides are TGTGCCAGCAGTGAATTACAGGTTGTTAATTCACCCCTCCACTTT.